This T cell receptor (beta chain) was identified during a study of CD8 T cells in ankylosing spondylitis. Whole-study findings and limits: Clones linked to disease were reported to show significant enrichment in matched ankylosing spondylitis synovial fluid. Earlier studies detected some motif variants in reactive arthritis synovial fluid and blood. Typical of ankylosing spondylitis blood, it appeared, was a TCR beta motif of several highly homologous variants.

Germline V gene lookup returns CDR1 MNHEY and CDR2 SVGAGI. This CDR3 is 12 amino acids long. V lost 6 bases, J lost 6 bases, and 8 bases lay in between. Libraries for TCR beta were made by quantitative 5'-RACE with molecular barcodes. TCRdb passed the 5' RACE reads through MiXCR, listing each CDR3 protein once. The sample includes 200,000 or so distinct CDR3 sequences, roughly 13% seen only once; the top ten take about 10%. This clonotype was seen only a few times. Its specificity is unknown. The chain links TRBV6-5 to TRBJ2-2, with D tentatively TRBD2 (5 bases). The source of this sequence is a female donor with ankylosing spondylitis or in good health (not recorded which). Sequenced input: blood, either unsorted or a sorted T cell fraction (not recorded which). The DNA for the CDR3 is TGTGCCAGCAGCCGGACTTCCGGGGAGCTGTTTTTT. Its translation: CASSRTSGELFF.